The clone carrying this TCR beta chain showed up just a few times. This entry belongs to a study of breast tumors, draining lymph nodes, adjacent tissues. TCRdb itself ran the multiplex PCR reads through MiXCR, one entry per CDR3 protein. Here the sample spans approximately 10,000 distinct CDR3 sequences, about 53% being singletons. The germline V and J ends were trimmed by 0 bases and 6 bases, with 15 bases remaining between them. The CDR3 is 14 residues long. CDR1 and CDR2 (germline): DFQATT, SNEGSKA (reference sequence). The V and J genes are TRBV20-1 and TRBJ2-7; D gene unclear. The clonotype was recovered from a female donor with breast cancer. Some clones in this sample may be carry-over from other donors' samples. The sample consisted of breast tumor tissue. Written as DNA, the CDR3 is TGCAGTGCTAGAGATCGGGCTAGTCCTCCCGAGCAGTACTTC. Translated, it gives CSARDRASPPEQYF.